Listed below are T cell receptor beta chains from one sample, sequenced in a study of Ad26.COV2.S vaccination and SARS-CoV-2 variants. TCRdb's copy holds only in-frame clones and misses some; the assay was immunoSEQ multiplex PCR. Of under 550,000 clones detected, around 89% appear once; the ten largest clones hold 3.6%. The material was peripheral blood, obtained in a trial of Ad26.COV2.S vaccine versus placebo. The receptors were gathered from a person between 18 and 59 years old who received the Ad26.COV2.S COVID-19 vaccine or a placebo. CDR3s include the opening cysteine and the closing phenylalanine or tryptophan. D genes are given only for firm matches. Clone size is stated in some rows and not others, as once, few, many or a class when expanded.

V gene	D gene	clone size	J gene	CDR3 protein	CDR3 DNA
TRBV2	.	.	TRBJ2-5	CASSGRNQETQYF	TGTGCCAGCAGTGGAAGGAACCAAGAGACCCAGTACTTC
TRBV2	TRBD1	.	TRBJ2-4	CASSPRQGGTAKNIQYF	TGTGCCAGCAGCCCTCGACAGGGTGGGACGGCCAAAAACATTCAGTACTTC
TRBV6-7	.	.	TRBJ2-7	CASSRPDSPYEQYF	TGTGCCAGCAGTCGCCCGGACAGCCCCTACGAGCAGTACTTC
TRBV5-1	.	.	TRBJ2-7	CASSLDGSLSYEQYF	TGCGCCAGCAGCTTGGATGGCTCTCTCTCCTACGAGCAGTACTTC
TRBV4-3	.	.	TRBJ2-2	CASSQDPGRHNTGELFF	TGCGCCAGCAGCCAAGATCCGGGGAGACATAACACCGGGGAGCTGTTTTTT
TRBV9	.	.	TRBJ2-3	CASSVTATTDTQYF	TGTGCCAGCAGCGTGACTGCAACCACAGATACGCAGTATTTT
TRBV18	.	.	TRBJ2-3	CASSPLNTDTQYF	TGTGCCAGCTCACCACTAAACACAGATACGCAGTATTTT
TRBV15	.	.	TRBJ2-2	CATSRGGGARTGELFF	TGTGCCACCAGCAGAGGTGGGGGGGCTAGGACCGGGGAGCTGTTTTTT
TRBV10-3	.	.	TRBJ2-7	CAISESGVRSSYEQYF	TGTGCCATCAGTGAGTCGGGCGTTAGGAGCTCCTACGAGCAGTACTTC
TRBV4-3	.	.	TRBJ2-3	CASSQAGMSTDTQYF	TGCGCCAGCAGCCAAGCGGGGATGAGCACAGATACGCAGTATTTT
TRBV6-6	TRBD2	.	TRBJ2-7	CASSPGTSRFYEQYF	TGTGCCAGCAGCCCGGGGACTAGCAGATTCTACGAGCAGTACTTC
TRBV19	TRBD1	.	TRBJ1-3	CASIPGQGSGNTIYF	TGTGCCAGTATCCCAGGACAGGGCTCTGGAAACACCATATATTTT
TRBV28	TRBD1	.	TRBJ1-5	CASSSRKPGQGGPNQPQHF	TGTGCCAGCAGTTCGCGGAAACCGGGACAGGGGGGGCCTAATCAGCCCCAGCATTTT
TRBV6-1	TRBD2	once	TRBJ2-1	CASSESGGPFTEQFF	TGTGCCAGCAGTGAAAGCGGGGGCCCCTTTACTGAGCAGTTCTTC
TRBV28	TRBD1	.	TRBJ2-1	CASSLVDRRHNEQFF	TGTGCCAGCAGTTTAGTGGACAGGAGGCACAATGAGCAGTTCTTC
TRBV5-5	.	.	TRBJ1-2	CASSLERGAPGGYTF	TGTGCCAGCAGCTTGGAGCGGGGGGCGCCTGGGGGCTACACCTTC
TRBV9	TRBD2	once	TRBJ2-3	CASSLGLAGGPPSTDTQYF	TGTGCCAGCAGCTTGGGACTAGCGGGGGGCCCCCCTAGCACAGATACGCAGTATTTT
TRBV21-1	.	.	TRBJ1-4	CASSLTRGVGANEKLFF	TGTGCCAGCAGCCTAACGAGGGGAGTTGGAGCTAATGAAAAACTGTTTTTT
TRBV6-6	.	once	TRBJ1-4	CASTARSNEKLFF	TGTGCCAGCACGGCCCGGAGTAATGAAAAACTGTTTTTT
TRBV11-2	TRBD1	.	TRBJ2-7	CASSLVQGASREQYF	TGTGCCAGCAGCTTAGTGCAGGGGGCGTCGCGGGAGCAGTACTTC
TRBV10-2	.	.	TRBJ1-3	CASSESRASPDRRNTIYF	TGCGCCAGCAGTGAGTCGAGAGCCTCCCCAGACCGAAGAAACACCATATATTTT
TRBV7-9	.	.	TRBJ1-2	CASSKPGSRRGGYTF	TGTGCCAGCAGCAAACCGGGGTCTCGGCGAGGAGGCTACACCTTC
TRBV25-1	.	.	TRBJ2-3	CASSDLGGASRDTQYF	TGTGCCAGCAGTGATTTAGGGGGGGCCAGCAGGGATACGCAGTATTTT
TRBV15	.	.	TRBJ1-6	CATSRNNSPLHF	TGTGCCACCAGCCGGAATAATTCACCCCTCCACTTT
TRBV18	.	.	TRBJ1-1	CASSPNPGDTEAFF	TGTGCCAGCTCACCGAATCCAGGCGACACTGAAGCTTTCTTT
TRBV6-5	.	.	TRBJ2-7	CASTGHNYEQYF	TGTGCCAGCACGGGACACAACTACGAGCAGTACTTC
TRBV10-3	.	.	TRBJ1-5	CAISEGGPYSNQPQHF	TGTGCCATCAGTGAGGGAGGACCATATAGCAATCAGCCCCAGCATTTT
TRBV7-2	.	.	TRBJ1-6	CASSPRALGSPLHF	TGTGCCAGCAGCCCCCGGGCCCTGGGCTCACCCCTCCACTTT
TRBV15	TRBD1	.	TRBJ1-1	CATSRDGQGFLSAFF	TGTGCCACCAGCAGGGACGGACAGGGGTTCTTGTCAGCTTTCTTT
TRBV11-2	.	.	TRBJ2-1	CASSSGPWGESAYNEQFF	TGTGCCAGCAGCTCCGGACCATGGGGGGAGTCGGCCTACAATGAGCAGTTCTTC
TRBV6-2/TRBV6-3	.	.	TRBJ2-3	CASSYAARTSTDTQYF	TGTGCCAGCAGTTACGCAGCACGAACTAGCACAGATACGCAGTATTTT
TRBV5-1	TRBD1	.	TRBJ1-2	CASSLTRQGEDYGYTF	TGCGCCAGCAGCCTAACAAGACAGGGTGAAGACTATGGCTACACCTTC
TRBV7-2	.	once	TRBJ2-5	CASSLAQVPQYF	TGTGCCAGCAGCTTGGCACAGGTCCCCCAGTACTTC
TRBV5-1	.	.	TRBJ2-7	CASSLAVQSGPGEQYF	TGCGCCAGCAGCTTGGCCGTTCAGTCGGGGCCGGGCGAGCAGTACTTC
TRBV5-3	TRBD1	.	TRBJ2-1	CARSSDRVGNEQFF	TGTGCCAGAAGCTCCGACAGGGTTGGTAATGAGCAGTTCTTC
TRBV20-1	.	.	TRBJ1-2	CSGDGYTF	TGCAGTGGGGATGGCTACACCTTC
TRBV6-5	.	.	TRBJ2-3	CASSYSPSADTQYF	TGTGCCAGCAGTTACTCACCTAGCGCAGATACGCAGTATTTT
TRBV24-1	.	.	TRBJ2-7	CATKKTGRFYEQYF	TGTGCCACTAAAAAGACAGGTCGGTTCTACGAGCAGTACTTC
TRBV15	TRBD1	.	TRBJ1-1	CATSPRTGFISEAFF	TGTGCCACCAGCCCCCGGACAGGTTTTATTTCTGAAGCTTTCTTT
TRBV24-1	.	.	TRBJ1-2	CATSDPRDTVNYGYTF	TGTGCCACCAGTGACCCTAGGGACACCGTTAACTATGGCTACACCTTC
TRBV28	.	.	TRBJ2-7	CASSSSKLGPSYEQYF	TGTGCCAGCAGCTCGAGCAAACTAGGGCCCTCCTACGAGCAGTACTTC
TRBV11-2	TRBD1	.	TRBJ1-4	CASSLATPGTGYEKLFF	TGTGCCAGCAGCTTAGCAACTCCCGGGACAGGGTACGAAAAACTGTTTTTT
TRBV2	.	few	TRBJ1-1	CASSVSGGNTEAFF	TGTGCCAGCAGTGTTAGCGGAGGGAACACTGAAGCTTTCTTT
TRBV7-9	TRBD2	.	TRBJ2-2	CASSLEGGPKLFF	TGTGCCAGCAGCTTAGAGGGAGGGCCCAAGCTGTTTTTT